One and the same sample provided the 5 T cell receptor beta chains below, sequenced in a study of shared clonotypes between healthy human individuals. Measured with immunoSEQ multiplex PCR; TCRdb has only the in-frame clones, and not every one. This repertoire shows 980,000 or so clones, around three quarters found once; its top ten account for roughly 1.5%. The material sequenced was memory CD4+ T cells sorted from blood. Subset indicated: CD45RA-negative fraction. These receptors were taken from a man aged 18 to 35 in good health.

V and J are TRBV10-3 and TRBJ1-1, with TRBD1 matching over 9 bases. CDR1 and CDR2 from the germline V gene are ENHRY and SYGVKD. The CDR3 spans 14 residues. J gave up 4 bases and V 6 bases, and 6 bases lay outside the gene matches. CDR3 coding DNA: TGTGCCATCAGCAAAGGACAGGGGTCCACTGAAGCTTTCTTT. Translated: CAISKGQGSTEAFF.

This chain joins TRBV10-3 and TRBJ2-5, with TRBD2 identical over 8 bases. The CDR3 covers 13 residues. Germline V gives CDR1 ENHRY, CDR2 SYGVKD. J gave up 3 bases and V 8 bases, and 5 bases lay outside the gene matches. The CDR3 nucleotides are TGTGCCATCTCCTGGCGGGAGGAAGAGACCCAGTACTTC. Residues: CAISWREEETQYF.

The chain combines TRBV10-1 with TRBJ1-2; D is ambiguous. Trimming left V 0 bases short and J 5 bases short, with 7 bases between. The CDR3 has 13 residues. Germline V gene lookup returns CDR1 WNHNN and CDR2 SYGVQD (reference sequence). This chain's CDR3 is CASSESAPYGYTF. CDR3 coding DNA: TGCGCCAGCAGTGAGTCAGCGCCTTATGGCTACACCTTC.

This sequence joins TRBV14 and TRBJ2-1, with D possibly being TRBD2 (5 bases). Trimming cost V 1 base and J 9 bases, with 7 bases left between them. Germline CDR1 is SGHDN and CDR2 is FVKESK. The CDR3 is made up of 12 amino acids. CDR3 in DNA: TGTGCCAGCAGCCAAGCGGGGTCTGAGCAGTTCTTC. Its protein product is CASSQAGSEQFF.

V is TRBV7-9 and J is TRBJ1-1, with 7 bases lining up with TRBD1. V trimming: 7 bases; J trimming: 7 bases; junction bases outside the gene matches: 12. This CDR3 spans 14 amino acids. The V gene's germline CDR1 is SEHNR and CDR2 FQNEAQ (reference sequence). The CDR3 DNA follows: TGTGCCAGCACCCCGGGGACAGAGAAGTTTGAAGCTTTCTTT. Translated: CASTPGTEKFEAFF.